This T cell receptor beta chain was sequenced during a study of blood T cell repertoires in COVID-19. The wider study: Acute-phase and convalescent COVID-19 samples originated in the United States, Italy and Spain. Sample material is recorded as cDNA or gDNA derived from T cells, B-cell-depleted T cells, or PBMCs.

In the original processing: Amplification of reference gene primers provided the estimated nucleated cell counts. Assay used: immunoSEQ multiplex PCR; TCRdb lists only in-frame clones, some missing. V, J and clone size reflect that table, while D and trimming were determined from the DNA. The sample includes some 120,000 clones, 80% of them seen just once. This clonotype originated in a man between 65 and 80 years old with acute or convalescent COVID-19. Material for sequencing was peripheral blood.

This CDR3 reads CASSIVGYEQYF. CDR3 DNA: TGTGCCAGTAGTATCGTCGGCTACGAGCAGTACTTC. The chain employs TRBV19 and TRBJ2-7; no clear D gene. This CDR3 spans 12 amino acids. From germline, CDR1 is LNHDA and CDR2 SQIVND (reference sequence). V shed 3 bases and J shed 3 bases, with 6 bases lying between them.